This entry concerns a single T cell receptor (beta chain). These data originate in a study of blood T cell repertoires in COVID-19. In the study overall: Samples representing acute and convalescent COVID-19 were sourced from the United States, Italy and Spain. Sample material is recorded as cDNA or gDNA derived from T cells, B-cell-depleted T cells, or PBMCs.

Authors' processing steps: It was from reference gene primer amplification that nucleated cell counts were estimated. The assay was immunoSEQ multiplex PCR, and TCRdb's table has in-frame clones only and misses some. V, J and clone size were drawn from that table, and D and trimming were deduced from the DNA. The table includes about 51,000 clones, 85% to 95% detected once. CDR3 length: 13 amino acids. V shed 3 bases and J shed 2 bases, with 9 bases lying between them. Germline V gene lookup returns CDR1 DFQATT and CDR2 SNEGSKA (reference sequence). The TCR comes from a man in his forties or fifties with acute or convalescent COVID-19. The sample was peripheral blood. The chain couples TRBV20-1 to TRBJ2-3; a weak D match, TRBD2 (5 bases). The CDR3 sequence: CSASSGDTDTQYF. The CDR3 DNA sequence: TGCAGTGCTAGTTCCGGGGACACAGATACGCAGTATTTT.